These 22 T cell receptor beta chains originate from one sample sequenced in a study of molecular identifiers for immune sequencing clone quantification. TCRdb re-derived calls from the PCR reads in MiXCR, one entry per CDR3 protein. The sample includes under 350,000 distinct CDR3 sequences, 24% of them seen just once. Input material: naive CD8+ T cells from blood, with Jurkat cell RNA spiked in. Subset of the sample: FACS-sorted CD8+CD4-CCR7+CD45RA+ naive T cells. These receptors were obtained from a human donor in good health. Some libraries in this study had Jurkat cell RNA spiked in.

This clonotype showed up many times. The CDR3 spells CASSFKDNYGYTF. In DNA, the CDR3 is TGCGCCAGCAGCTTTAAGGATAACTATGGCTACACCTTC. The chain links TRBV5-1 to TRBJ1-2; D ambiguous. This CDR3 region has 13 residues. The germline V gene has CDR1 SGHRS and CDR2 YFSETQ. Trimming shortened V by 2 bases and J by 1 base, and 6 bases separated the two germline ends.

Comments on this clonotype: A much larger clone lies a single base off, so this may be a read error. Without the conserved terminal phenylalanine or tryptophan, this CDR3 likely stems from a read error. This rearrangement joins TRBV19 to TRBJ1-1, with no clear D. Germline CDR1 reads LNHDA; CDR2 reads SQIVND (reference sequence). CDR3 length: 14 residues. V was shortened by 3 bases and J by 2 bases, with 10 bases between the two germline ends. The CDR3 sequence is CASSISPANTEAFL. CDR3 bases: TGTGCCAGTAGTATCTCTCCGGCCAACACTGAAGCTTTCCTT.

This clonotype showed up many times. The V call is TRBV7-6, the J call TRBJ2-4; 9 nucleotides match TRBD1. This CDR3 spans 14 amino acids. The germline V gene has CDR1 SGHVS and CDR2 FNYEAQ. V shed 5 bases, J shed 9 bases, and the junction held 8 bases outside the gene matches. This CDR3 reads CASSAPGQGGIQYF. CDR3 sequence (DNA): TGTGCCAGCAGCGCACCGGGACAGGGTGGCATTCAGTACTTC.

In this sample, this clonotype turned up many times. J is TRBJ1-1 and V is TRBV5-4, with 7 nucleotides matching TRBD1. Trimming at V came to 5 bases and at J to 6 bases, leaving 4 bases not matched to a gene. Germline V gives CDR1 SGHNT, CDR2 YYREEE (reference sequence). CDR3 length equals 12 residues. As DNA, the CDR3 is TGTGCCAGCAGGGGGCAGGGGGCTGAAGCTTTCTTT. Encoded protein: CASRGQGAEAFF.

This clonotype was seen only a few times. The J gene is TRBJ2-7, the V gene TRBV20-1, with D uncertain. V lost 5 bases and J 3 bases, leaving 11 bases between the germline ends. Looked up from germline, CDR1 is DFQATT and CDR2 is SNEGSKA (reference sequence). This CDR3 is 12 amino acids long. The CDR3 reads CSAPDVGYEQYF. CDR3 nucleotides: TGCAGTGCTCCAGATGTGGGCTACGAGCAGTACTTC.

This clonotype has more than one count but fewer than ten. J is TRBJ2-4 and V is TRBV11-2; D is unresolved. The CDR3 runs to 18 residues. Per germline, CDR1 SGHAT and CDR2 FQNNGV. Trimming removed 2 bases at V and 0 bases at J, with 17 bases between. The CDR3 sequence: CASSLYEFDGLAKNIQYF. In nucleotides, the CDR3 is TGTGCCAGCAGCTTATACGAATTCGACGGGCTAGCCAAAAACATTCAGTACTTC.

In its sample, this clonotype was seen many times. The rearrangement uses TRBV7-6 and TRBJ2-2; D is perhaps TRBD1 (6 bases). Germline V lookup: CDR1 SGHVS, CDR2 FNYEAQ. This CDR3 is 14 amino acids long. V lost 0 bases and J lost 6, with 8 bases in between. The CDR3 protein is CASSLAQGSGELFF. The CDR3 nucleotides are TGTGCCAGCAGCTTAGCGCAGGGGTCCGGGGAGCTGTTTTTT.

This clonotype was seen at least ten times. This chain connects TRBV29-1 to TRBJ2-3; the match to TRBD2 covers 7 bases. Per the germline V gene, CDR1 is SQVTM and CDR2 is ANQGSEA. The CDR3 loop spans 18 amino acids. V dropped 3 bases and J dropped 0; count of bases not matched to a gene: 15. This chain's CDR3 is CSVEGKMLAEPSTDTQYF. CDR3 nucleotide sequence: TGCAGCGTTGAGGGAAAGATGCTAGCGGAGCCTAGCACAGATACGCAGTATTTT.

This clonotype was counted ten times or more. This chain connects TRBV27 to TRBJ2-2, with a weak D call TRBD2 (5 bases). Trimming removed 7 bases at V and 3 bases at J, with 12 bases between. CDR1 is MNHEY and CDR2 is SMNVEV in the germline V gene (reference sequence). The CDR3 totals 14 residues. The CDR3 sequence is CASKSMDYTGELFF. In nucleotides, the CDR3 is TGTGCCAGCAAGTCTATGGACTACACCGGGGAGCTGTTTTTT.

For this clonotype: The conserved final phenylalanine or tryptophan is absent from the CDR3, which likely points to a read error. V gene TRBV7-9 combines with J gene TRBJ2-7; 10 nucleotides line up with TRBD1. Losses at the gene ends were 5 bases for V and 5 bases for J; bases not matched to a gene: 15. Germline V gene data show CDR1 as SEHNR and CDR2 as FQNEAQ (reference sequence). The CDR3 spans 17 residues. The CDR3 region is CASSLSPGQGSQDEQYL. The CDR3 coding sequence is TGTGCCAGCAGCCTATCCCCGGGACAGGGGAGTCAGGACGAGCAGTACCTC.

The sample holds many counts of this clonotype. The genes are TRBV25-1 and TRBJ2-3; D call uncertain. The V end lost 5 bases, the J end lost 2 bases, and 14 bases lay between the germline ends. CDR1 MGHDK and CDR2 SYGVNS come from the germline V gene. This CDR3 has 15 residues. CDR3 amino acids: CASSQIMANTDTQYF. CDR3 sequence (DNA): TGTGCCAGCAGTCAAATTATGGCTAACACAGATACGCAGTATTTT. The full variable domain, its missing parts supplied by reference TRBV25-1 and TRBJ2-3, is EADIYQTPRYLVIGTGKKITLECSQTMGHDKMYWYQQDPGMELHLIHYSYGVNSTEKGDLSSESTVSRIRTEHFPLTLESARPSHTSQYLCASSQIMANTDTQYFGPGTRLTVL.

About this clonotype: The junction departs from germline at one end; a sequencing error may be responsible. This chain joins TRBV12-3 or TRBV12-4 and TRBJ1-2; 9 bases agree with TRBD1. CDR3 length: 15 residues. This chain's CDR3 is CASSLVGGQGHGHTF. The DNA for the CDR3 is TGTGCCAGCAGTTTGGTTGGGGGACAGGGCCATGGCCACACCTTC.

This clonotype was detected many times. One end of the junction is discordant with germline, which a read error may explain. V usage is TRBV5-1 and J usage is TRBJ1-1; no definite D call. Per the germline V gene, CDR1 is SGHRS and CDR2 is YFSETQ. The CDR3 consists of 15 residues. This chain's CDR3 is CASCLDGPRPTEAFF. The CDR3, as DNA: TGCGCCAGCTGCTTGGACGGGCCAAGACCCACTGAAGCTTTCTTT.

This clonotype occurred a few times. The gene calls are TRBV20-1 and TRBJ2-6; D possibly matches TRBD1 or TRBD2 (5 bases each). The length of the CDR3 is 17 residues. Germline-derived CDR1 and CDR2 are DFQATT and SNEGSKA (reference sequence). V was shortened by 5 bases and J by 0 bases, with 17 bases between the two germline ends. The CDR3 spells CSAPPPQGDSGANVLTF. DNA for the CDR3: TGCAGTGCTCCACCACCTCAGGGAGACTCTGGGGCCAACGTCCTGACTTTC.

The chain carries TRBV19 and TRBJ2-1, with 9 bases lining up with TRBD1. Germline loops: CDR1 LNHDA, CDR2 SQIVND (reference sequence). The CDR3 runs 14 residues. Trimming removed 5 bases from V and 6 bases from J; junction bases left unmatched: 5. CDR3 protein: CASSLTGGGNEQFF. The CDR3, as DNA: TGTGCCAGTAGTCTGACAGGGGGTGGCAATGAGCAGTTCTTC.

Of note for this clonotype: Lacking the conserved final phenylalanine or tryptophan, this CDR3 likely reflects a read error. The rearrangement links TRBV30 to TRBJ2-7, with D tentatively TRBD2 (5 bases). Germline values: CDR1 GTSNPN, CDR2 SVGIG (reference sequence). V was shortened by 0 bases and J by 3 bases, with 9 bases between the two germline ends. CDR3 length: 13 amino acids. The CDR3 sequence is CAWSVDEGYEQYS. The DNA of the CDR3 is TGTGCCTGGAGTGTGGACGAGGGCTACGAGCAGTACTCC.

The CDR3 loop reads CASIYQGLRNQPQHF. The CDR3 DNA is TGTGCCAGCATATACCAGGGTTTGCGCAATCAGCCCCAGCATTTT. The genes are TRBV28 and TRBJ1-5; TRBD1 is a possible D gene (5 bases). The germline V gene has CDR1 MDHEN and CDR2 SYDVKM. This CDR3 is 15 amino acids long. The V end was cut by 7 bases, the J end by 2 bases, with 15 bases between.

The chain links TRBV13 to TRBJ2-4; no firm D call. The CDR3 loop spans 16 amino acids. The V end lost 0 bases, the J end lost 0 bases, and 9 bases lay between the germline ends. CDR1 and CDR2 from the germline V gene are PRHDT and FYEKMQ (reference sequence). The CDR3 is CASSLGYGLAKNIQYF. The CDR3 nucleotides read TGTGCCAGCAGCTTAGGCTACGGATTAGCCAAAAACATTCAGTACTTC. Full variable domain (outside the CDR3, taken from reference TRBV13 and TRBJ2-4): AAGVIQSPRHLIKEKRETATLKCYPIPRHDTVYWYQQGPGQDPQFLISFYEKMQSDKGSIPDRFSAQQFSDYHSELNMSSLELGDSALYFCASSLGYGLAKNIQYFGAGTRLSVL.

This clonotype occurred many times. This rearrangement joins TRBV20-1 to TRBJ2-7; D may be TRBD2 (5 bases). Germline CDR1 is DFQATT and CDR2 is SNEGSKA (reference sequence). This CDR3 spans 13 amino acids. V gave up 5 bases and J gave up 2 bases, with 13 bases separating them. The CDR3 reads CSADAGITYEQYF. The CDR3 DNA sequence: TGCAGTGCTGACGCCGGGATTACCTACGAGCAGTACTTC.

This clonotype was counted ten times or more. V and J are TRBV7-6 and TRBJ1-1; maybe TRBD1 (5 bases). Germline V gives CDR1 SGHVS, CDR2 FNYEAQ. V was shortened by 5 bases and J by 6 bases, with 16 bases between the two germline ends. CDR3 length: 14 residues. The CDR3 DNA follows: TGTGCCAGCAGCCTGGGACCGCGAGGGGCTGAAGCTTTCTTT. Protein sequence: CASSLGPRGAEAFF.

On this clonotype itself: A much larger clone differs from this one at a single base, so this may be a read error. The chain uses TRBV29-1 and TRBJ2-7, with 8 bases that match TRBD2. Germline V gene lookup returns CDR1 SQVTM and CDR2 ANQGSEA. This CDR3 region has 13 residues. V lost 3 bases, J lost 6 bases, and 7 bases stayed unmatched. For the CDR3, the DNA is TGCAGCGTTGACGGGAAACGGGGGGGCGAGCAGTACTTC. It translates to CSVDGKRGGEQYF.

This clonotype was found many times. The CDR3 DNA reads TGTGCCAGCAGTTACTCGAAAGGTGGAGATACGCAGTATTTT. Translation gives CASSYSKGGDTQYF. V gene TRBV6-5 combines with J gene TRBJ2-3; D not resolved. Per germline, CDR1 MNHEY and CDR2 SVGAGI. V shed 0 bases and J shed 5 bases, with 9 bases lying between them. The CDR3 loop spans 14 amino acids.